The present entry profiles one T cell receptor beta chain with its context. No antigen is known for it. The data stem from a study of CD8 T cells in Susac syndrome. The CDR3 runs 14 residues. The V end lost 8 bases, the J end lost 0 bases, and 13 bases lay between the germline ends. The T cells that were sequenced for TCR beta were CD8+ and CD4+ cells from blood. The multiple sclerosis control group comprised treatment-naive patients with stable or active relapsing-remitting disease. Reverse transcription used about 0.45 to 1 ug RNA and random hexamers. Amplification of the TCR beta CDR3 was carried out by immunoSEQ multiplex PCR, which spanned a total of 54 Vbeta and 13 Jbeta segments. A single record per CDR3 protein comes from TCRdb applying MiXCR to the immunoSEQ multiplex PCR reads. Here the sample spans 250,000 to 300,000 distinct CDR3 sequences, around nine tenths being singletons. Study-wide results and caveats: That the number of individuals in its TCR sequencing and HLA analysis was relatively small was acknowledged by the study.

This chain connects TRBV12-3 or TRBV12-4 to TRBJ1-1; no clear D. The TCR comes from a human donor with multiple sclerosis. Sequencing was carried out using CD8+ T cells from PBMCs. CDR3 residues: CASALEAMNTEAFF. In DNA form, the CDR3 reads TGTGCCAGCGCCTTGGAGGCGATGAACACTGAAGCTTTCTTT.